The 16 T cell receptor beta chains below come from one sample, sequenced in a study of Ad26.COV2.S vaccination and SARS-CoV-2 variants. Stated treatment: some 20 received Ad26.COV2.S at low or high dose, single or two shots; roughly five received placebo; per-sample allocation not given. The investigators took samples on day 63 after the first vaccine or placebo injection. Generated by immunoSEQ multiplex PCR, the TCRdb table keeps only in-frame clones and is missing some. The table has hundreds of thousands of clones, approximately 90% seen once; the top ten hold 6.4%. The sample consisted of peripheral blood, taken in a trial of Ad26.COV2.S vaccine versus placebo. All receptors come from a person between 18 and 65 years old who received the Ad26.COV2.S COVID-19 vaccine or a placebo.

CDR3 sequence: CASRRSLRGLPDTQYF. The CDR3 nucleotides are TGTGCCAGCAGGAGGAGCTTAAGGGGTTTACCAGATACGCAGTATTTT. V usage is TRBV2 and J usage is TRBJ2-3; possibly TRBD1 for D (5 bases). Per the germline V gene, CDR1 is SNHLY and CDR2 is FYNNEI. The CDR3 contains 16 residues. V shed 6 bases and J shed 4 bases, with 20 bases lying between them.

Here the CDR3 DNA reads TGTGCCAGTAGTTACAGCAATCAGCCCCAGCATTTT. It is translated as CASSYSNQPQHF. V usage is TRBV19 and J usage is TRBJ1-5; D unresolved. The V and J ends lost 5 bases and 1 base respectively, with 3 bases between them. CDR1 and CDR2 from the germline V gene are LNHDA and SQIVND (reference sequence). The CDR3 has 12 amino acids.

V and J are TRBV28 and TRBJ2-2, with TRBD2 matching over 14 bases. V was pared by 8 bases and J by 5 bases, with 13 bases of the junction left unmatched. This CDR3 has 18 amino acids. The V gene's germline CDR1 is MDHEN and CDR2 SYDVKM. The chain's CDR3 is CASPPTSGRAGATGELFF. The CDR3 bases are TGTGCCAGCCCCCCGACTAGCGGGAGGGCGGGGGCTACCGGGGAGCTGTTTTTT.

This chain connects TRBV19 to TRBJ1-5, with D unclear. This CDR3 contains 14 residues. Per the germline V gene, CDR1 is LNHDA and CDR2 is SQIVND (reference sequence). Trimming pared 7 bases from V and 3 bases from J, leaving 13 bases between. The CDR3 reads CASTNTGFNQPQHF. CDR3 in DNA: TGTGCCAGTACAAATACGGGGTTCAATCAGCCCCAGCATTTT.

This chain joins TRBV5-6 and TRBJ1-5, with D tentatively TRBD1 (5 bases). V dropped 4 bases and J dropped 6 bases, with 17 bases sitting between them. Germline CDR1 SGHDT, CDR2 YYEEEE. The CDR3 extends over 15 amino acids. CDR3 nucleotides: TGTGCCAGCAGCCGCGGGGGTGGGGTTGGTCAGCCCCAGCATTTT. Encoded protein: CASSRGGGVGQPQHF.

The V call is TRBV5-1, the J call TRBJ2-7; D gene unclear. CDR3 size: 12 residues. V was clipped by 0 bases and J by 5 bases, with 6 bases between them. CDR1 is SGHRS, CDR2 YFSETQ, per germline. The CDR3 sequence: CASSLDGNEQYF. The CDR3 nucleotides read TGCGCCAGCAGCTTGGATGGGAACGAGCAGTACTTC.

The CDR3 protein is CASSFSRDRTYEQYF. In DNA form, the CDR3 reads TGTGCCAGCAGCTTTTCCCGCGACAGGACCTACGAGCAGTACTTC. This sequence joins TRBV5-8 and TRBJ2-7; D perhaps matches TRBD1 (6 bases). Germline values: CDR1 SGHTS, CDR2 YDEGEE. V was cut by 2 bases and J by 2 bases, with 14 bases left in between. This CDR3 spans 15 amino acids.

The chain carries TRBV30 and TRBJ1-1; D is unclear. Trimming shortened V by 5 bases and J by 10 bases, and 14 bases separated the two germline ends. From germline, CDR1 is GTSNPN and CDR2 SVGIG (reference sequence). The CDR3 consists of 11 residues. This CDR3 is CAWEWRSGAFF. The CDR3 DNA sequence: TGTGCCTGGGAGTGGAGGTCGGGAGCTTTCTTT.

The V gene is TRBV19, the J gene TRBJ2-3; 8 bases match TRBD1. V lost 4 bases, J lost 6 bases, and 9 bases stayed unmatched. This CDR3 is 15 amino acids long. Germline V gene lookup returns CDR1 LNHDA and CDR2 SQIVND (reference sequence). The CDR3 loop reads CASSTLTGAADTQYF. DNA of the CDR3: TGTGCCAGTAGTACCCTGACAGGGGCAGCGGATACGCAGTATTTT. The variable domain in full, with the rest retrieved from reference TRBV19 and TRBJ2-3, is DGGITQSPKYLFRKEGQNVTLSCEQNLNHDAMYWYRQDPGQGLRLIYYSQIVNDFQKGDIAEGYSVSREKKESFPLTVTSAQKNPTAFYLCASSTLTGAADTQYFGPGTRLTVL.

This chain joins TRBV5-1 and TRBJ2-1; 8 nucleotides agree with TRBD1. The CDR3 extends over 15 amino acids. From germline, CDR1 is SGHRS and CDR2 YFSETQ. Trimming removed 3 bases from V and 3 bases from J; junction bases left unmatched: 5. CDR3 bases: TGCGCCAGCAGCTATCCGGGACAGGTCTACAATGAGCAGTTCTTC. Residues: CASSYPGQVYNEQFF. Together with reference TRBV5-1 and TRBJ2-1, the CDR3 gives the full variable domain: KAGVTQTPRYLIKTRGQQVTLSCSPISGHRSVSWYQQTPGQGLQFLFEYFSETQRNKGNFPGRFSGRQFSNSRSEMNVSTLELGDSALYLCASSYPGQVYNEQFFGPGTRLTVL.

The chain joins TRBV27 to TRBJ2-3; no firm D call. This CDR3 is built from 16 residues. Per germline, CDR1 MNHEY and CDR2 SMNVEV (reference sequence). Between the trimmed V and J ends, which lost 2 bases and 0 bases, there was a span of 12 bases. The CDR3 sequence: CASSLGAYASTDTQYF. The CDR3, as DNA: TGTGCCAGCAGTTTAGGAGCATACGCTAGCACAGATACGCAGTATTTT.

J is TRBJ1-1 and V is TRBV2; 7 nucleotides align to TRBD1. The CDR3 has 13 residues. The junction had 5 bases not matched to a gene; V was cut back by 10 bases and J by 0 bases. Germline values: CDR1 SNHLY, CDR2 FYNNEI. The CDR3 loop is CATQGQLNTEAFF. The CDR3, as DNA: TGTGCCACCCAGGGACAGCTGAACACTGAAGCTTTCTTT. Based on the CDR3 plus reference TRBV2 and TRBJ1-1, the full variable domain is EPEVTQTPSHQVTQMGQEVILRCVPISNHLYFYWYRQILGQKVEFLVSFYNNEISEKSEIFDDQFSVERPDGSNFTLKIRSTKLEDSAMYFCATQGQLNTEAFFGQGTRLTVV.

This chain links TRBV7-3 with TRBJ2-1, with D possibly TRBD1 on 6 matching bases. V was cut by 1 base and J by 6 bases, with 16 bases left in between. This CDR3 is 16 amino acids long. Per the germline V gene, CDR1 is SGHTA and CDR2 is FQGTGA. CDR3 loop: CASSLIRAGVRNEQFF. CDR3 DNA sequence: TGTGCCAGCAGCTTAATACGAGCAGGGGTTCGCAATGAGCAGTTCTTC.

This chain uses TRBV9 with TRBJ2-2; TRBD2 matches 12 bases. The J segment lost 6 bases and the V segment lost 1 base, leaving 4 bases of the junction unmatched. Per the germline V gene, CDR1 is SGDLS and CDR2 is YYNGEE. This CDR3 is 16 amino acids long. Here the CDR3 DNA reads TGTGCCAGCAGCGTACTAGCGGGAGGGATGGCCGGGGAGCTGTTTTTT. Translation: CASSVLAGGMAGELFF.

The CDR3 region is CASSYSGQGTTFF. The DNA for the CDR3 is TGTGCCAGCAGTTACTCGGGACAGGGTACGACTTTCTTT. This chain uses TRBV6-5 with TRBJ1-1; 9 positions agree with TRBD1. The CDR3 consists of 13 residues. Germline V lookup: CDR1 MNHEY, CDR2 SVGAGI. J gave up 12 bases and V 0 bases, and 5 bases lay outside the gene matches.

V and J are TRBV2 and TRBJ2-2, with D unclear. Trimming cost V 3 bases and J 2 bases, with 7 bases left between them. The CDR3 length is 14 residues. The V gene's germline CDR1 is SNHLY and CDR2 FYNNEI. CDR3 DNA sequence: TGTGCCAGCAGTGAGTGGGAAAACACCGGGGAGCTGTTTTTT. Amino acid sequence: CASSEWENTGELFF.